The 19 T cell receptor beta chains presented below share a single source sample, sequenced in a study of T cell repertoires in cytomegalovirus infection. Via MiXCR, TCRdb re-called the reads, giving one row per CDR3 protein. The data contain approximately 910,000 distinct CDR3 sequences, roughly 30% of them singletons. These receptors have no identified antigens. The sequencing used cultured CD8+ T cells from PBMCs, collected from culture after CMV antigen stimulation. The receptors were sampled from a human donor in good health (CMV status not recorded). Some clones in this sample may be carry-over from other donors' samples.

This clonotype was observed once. CDR3 residues: CASRREIGGQNTEAFF. CDR3 coding DNA: TGCGCCAGCAGACGTGAAATTGGCGGACAGAACACTGAAGCTTTCTTT. The genes are TRBV5-1 and TRBJ1-1; D perhaps matches TRBD1 (5 bases). In germline, CDR1 is SGHRS, CDR2 YFSETQ. Trimming shortened V by 5 bases and J by 1 base, and 18 bases separated the two germline ends. This CDR3 spans 16 amino acids.

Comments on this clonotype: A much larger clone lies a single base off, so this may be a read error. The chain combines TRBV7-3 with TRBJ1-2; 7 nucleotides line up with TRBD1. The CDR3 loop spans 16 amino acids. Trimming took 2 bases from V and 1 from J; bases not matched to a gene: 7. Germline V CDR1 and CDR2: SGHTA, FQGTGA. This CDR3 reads CASSLSETGNNYGYTF. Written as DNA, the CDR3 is TGTGCCAGCAGCTTATCCGAGACAGGGAATAACTATGGCTACACCTTC.

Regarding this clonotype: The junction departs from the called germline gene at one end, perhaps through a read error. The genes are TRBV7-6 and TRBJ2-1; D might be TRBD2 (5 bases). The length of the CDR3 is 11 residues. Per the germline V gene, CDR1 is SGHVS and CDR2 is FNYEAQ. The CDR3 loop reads CANSYSGEQFF. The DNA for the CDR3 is TGTGCCAACAGCTACAGCGGTGAGCAGTTCTTC.

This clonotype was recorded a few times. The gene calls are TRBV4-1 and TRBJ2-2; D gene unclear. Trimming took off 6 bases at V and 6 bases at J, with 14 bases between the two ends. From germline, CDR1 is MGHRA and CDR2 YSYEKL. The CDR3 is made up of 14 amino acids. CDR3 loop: CASSPSFGPGELFF. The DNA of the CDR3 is TGCGCCAGCAGTCCATCTTTCGGTCCCGGGGAGCTGTTTTTT.

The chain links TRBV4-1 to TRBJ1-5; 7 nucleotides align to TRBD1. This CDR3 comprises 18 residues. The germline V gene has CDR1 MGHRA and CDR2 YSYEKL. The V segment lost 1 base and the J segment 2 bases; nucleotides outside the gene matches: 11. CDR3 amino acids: CASSQGTDRAYGNQPQHF. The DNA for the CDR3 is TGCGCCAGCAGCCAAGGGACAGACAGGGCGTACGGCAATCAGCCCCAGCATTTT.

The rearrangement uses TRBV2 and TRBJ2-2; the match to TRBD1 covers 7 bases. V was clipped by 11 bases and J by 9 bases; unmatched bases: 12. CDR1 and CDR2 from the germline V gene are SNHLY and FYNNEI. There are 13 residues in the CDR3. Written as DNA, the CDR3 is TGTGCCGCTAGTCCGACAGGGTCGAGGGAGCTGTTTTTT. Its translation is CAASPTGSRELFF.

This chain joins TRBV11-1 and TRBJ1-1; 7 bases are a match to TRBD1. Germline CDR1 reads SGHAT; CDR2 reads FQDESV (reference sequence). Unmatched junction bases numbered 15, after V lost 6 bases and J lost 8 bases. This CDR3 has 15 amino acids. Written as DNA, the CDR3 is TGTGCCAGCAGTCCCCTTACAGGGGCGAAACCCGAAGCTTTCTTT. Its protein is CASSPLTGAKPEAFF. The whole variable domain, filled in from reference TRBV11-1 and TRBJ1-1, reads EAEVAQSPRYKITEKSQAVAFWCDPISGHATLYWYRQILGQGPELLVQFQDESVVDDSQLPKDRFSAERLKGVDSTLKIQPAELGDSAMYLCASSPLTGAKPEAFFGQGTRLTVV.

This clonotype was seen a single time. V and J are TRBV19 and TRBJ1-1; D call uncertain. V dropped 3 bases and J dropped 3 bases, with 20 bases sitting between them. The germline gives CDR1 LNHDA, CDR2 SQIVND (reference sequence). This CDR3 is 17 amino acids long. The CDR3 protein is CASSIVVGSAIYTEAFF. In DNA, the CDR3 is TGTGCCAGTAGTATTGTAGTAGGGTCAGCTATCTACACTGAAGCTTTCTTT. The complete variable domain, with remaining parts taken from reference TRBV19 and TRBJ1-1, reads DGGITQSPKYLFRKEGQNVTLSCEQNLNHDAMYWYRQDPGQGLRLIYYSQIVNDFQKGDIAEGYSVSREKKESFPLTVTSAQKNPTAFYLCASSIVVGSAIYTEAFFGQGTRLTVV.

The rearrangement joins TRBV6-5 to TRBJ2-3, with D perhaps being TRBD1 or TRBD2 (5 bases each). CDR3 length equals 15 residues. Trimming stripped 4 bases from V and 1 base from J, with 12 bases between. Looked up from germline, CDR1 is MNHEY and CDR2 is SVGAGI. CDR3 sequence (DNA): TGTGCCAGCAGTTTGGGGGTCTGGGGCACAGATACGCAGTATTTT. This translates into CASSLGVWGTDTQYF.

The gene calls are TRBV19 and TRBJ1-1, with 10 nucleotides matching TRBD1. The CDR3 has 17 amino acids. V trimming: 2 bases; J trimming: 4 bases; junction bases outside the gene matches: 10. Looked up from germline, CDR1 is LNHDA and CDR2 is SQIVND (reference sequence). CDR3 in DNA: TGTGCCAGTAGTATAAACGGGGACAGGGGCCCAGGCACTGAAGCTTTCTTT. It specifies CASSINGDRGPGTEAFF.

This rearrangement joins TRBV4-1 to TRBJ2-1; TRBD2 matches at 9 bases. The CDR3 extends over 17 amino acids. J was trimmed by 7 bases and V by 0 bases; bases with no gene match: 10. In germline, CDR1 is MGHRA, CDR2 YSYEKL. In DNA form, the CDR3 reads TGCGCCAGCAGCCAAGATTCGGCGCGGGGGGGCCTGAATGAGCAGTTCTTC. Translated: CASSQDSARGGLNEQFF.

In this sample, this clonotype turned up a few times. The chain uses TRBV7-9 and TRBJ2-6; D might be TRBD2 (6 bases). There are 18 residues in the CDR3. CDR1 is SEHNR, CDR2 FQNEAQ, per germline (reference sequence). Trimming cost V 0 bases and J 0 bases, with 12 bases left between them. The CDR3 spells CASSLAMAGNSGANVLTF. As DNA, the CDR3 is TGTGCCAGCAGCTTAGCGATGGCGGGGAACTCTGGGGCCAACGTCCTGACTTTC.

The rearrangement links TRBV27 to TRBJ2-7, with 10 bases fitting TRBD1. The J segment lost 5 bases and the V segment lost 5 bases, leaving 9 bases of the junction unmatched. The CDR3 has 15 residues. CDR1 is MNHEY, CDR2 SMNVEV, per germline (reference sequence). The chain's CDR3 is CASSHRGTGDDEQYF. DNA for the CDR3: TGTGCCAGCAGTCACCGAGGGACAGGGGACGACGAGCAGTACTTC.

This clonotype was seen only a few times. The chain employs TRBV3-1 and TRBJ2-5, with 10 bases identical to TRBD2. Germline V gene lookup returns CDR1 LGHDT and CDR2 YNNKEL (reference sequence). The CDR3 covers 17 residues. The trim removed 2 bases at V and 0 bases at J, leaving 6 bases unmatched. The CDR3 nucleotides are TGTGCCAGCAGCCAACTAGCGGGGGCCGAGTACCAAGAGACCCAGTACTTC. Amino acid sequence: CASSQLAGAEYQETQYF.

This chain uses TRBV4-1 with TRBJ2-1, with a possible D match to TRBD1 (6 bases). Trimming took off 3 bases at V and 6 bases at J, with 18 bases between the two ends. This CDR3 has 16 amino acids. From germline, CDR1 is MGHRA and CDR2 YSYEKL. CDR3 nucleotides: TGCGCCAGCAGCCAGTCCGTTGGGGGCACTTTCAATGAGCAGTTCTTC. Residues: CASSQSVGGTFNEQFF.

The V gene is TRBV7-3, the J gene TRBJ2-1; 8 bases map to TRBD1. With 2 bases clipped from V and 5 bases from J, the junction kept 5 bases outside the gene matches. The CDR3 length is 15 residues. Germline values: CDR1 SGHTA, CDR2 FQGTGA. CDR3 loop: CASSLSTGGDNEQFF. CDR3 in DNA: TGTGCCAGCAGCTTATCTACAGGGGGTGACAATGAGCAGTTCTTC.

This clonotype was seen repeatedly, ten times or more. CDR3 DNA sequence: TGTGCCAGCTCACCAATCGCAGGGGTCCAAGAGACCCAGTACTTC. This translates into CASSPIAGVQETQYF. The chain employs TRBV18 and TRBJ2-5; D might be TRBD1 (6 bases). CDR3 size: 15 residues. Germline V gene sequence: CDR1 KGHSH, CDR2 LQKENI. V was shortened by 2 bases and J by 1 base, with 11 bases between the two germline ends.

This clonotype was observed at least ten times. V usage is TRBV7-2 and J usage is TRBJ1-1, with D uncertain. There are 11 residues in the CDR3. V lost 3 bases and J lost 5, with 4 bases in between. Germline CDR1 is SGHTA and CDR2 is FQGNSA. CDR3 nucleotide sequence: TGTGCCAGCAGCTTTTCGACTGAAGCTTTCTTT. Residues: CASSFSTEAFF.

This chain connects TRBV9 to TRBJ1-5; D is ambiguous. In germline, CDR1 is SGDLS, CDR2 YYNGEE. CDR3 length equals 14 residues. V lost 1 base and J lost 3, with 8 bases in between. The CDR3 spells CASSVSGHNQPQHF. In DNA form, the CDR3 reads TGTGCCAGCAGCGTATCCGGCCACAATCAGCCCCAGCATTTT.